This TCR beta chain originates from a study of PD-1 blockade in mismatch repair-deficient tumors. Study-wide results and caveats: Tumor-resident clones, often undetectable pretreatment in blood, expanded then contracted after pembrolizumab.

Method: immunoSEQ multiplex PCR; TCRdb's copy keeps in-frame clones and lacks some. The table has around 50,000 clones, around four fifths seen once. There are 13 residues in the CDR3. Germline assignment: CDR1 SSHAT and CDR2 FNYEAQ (reference sequence). A few pembrolizumab responders had their TCRs sequenced. Notes on this clone: Its antigen is not known. At one end the junction does not follow the germline gene, possibly because of a read error.

The source of this sequence is an adult with mismatch repair-deficient cancer. The material was peripheral blood, obtained 4 weeks after starting pembrolizumab. V is TRBV7-7 and J is TRBJ2-1; D not certain. CDR3: CASSLLPSGEQFF. Here the CDR3 DNA reads TGTGCTAGCAGCTTACTCCCGTCGGGTGAGCAGTTCTTC.